This T cell receptor beta chain was retrieved from a study of T cell responses to AZD1222 COVID-19 vaccine. Study observations and caveats: Clonal diversity was possibly underestimated, and the donors were mostly white British, with more females. Spike-specific TCR breadth and depth rose after two AZD1222 doses.

Here immunoSEQ multiplex PCR was the method, and the copy in TCRdb shows in-frame clones only, minus some. The repertoire holds some 180,000 clones, roughly 90% seen once, with 1.5% to 2% in the top ten. For this clone: Its target is unknown.

Recipients boosted at about 4 weeks or about 12 weeks are pooled. The material sequenced was peripheral blood, taken 28 days after the second AZD1222 dose. The receptor was isolated from an adult who received the AZD1222 COVID-19 vaccine.

The CDR3: CASSLGQGREKLFF. CDR3 coding DNA: TGTGCCAGCAGTCTCGGGCAGGGCCGCGAAAAACTGTTTTTT. The chain combines TRBV7-8 with TRBJ1-4, with a possible D match to TRBD1 (5 bases). Germline V CDR1 and CDR2: SGHVS, FQNEAQ. The CDR3 sequence is 14 residues long. Trimming removed 6 bases from V and 8 bases from J, with 16 bases in between.